Listed here are 16 T cell receptor beta chains from one sample, sequenced in a study of T-cell memory formation after mild COVID-19. One entry per CDR3 protein, called by TCRdb with MiXCR from the 5' RACE reads. The table records just under 550,000 distinct CDR3 sequences, roughly 20% of them present only once. The specimen was PBMCs or a T cell subset sorted from them (not recorded which). These receptors were obtained from an adult woman who had mild COVID-19 (a few samples of this study predate the infection). Cell type and time point are not known.

In its sample, this clonotype was seen a few times. This chain uses TRBV5-1 with TRBJ1-2; a weak D match, TRBD1 (6 bases). Deletions cut 0 bases from V and 4 bases from J, with 13 bases between. Per the germline V gene, CDR1 is SGHRS and CDR2 is YFSETQ. The CDR3 covers 15 residues. CDR3: CASSLGYRVSYGYTF. Here the CDR3 DNA reads TGCGCCAGCAGCTTGGGCTACAGGGTGAGCTATGGCTACACCTTC. Looking up the rest from reference TRBV5-1 and TRBJ1-2 gives the full variable domain: KAGVTQTPRYLIKTRGQQVTLSCSPISGHRSVSWYQQTPGQGLQFLFEYFSETQRNKGNFPGRFSGRQFSNSRSEMNVSTLELGDSALYLCASSLGYRVSYGYTFGSGTRLTVV.

The chain joins TRBV4-2 to TRBJ1-4; 9 bases fit TRBD1. J gave up 3 bases and V 2 bases, and 13 bases lay outside the gene matches. This CDR3 region has 19 residues. CDR1 and CDR2 from the germline V gene are LGHNA and YNFKEQ. In DNA form, the CDR3 reads TGTGCCAGCAGCCAAATTGAGCGGGACAGGGATAGAGCTAATGAAAAACTGTTTTTT. This codes for CASSQIERDRDRANEKLFF.

This chain joins TRBV28 and TRBJ1-2; D might be TRBD1 (6 bases). This CDR3 contains 13 residues. CDR1 and CDR2 (germline): MDHEN, SYDVKM. Trimming removed 4 bases at V and 4 bases at J, with 10 bases between. The CDR3 coding sequence is TGTGCCAGCAGTTCCACAGGGTTCTATGGCTACACCTTC. It codes for CASSSTGFYGYTF.

The gene calls are TRBV28 and TRBJ2-7; tentatively, D is TRBD1 or TRBD2 (5 bases each). Germline-derived CDR1 and CDR2 are MDHEN and SYDVKM. This CDR3 comprises 13 residues. V was shortened by 7 bases and J by 0 bases, with 10 bases between the two germline ends. CDR3 sequence (DNA): TGTGCCAGCATTGACGGGACCTCCTACGAGCAGTACTTC. Its translation is CASIDGTSYEQYF.

This chain links TRBV12-3 or TRBV12-4 with TRBJ2-1, with a possible D match to TRBD2 (7 bases). V shed 2 bases and J shed 8 bases, with 16 bases lying between them. This CDR3 has 15 residues. The CDR3 nucleotides are TGTGCCAGCAGTTTAACGCGGGGGCGTAGGGATGAGCAGTTCTTC. This encodes CASSLTRGRRDEQFF.

For the CDR3, the DNA is TGTGCCAGCAGCTCCGGAGGTGGGGGGGACACTGAAGCTTTCTTT. This gives the protein CASSSGGGGDTEAFF. The V gene is TRBV5-6, the J gene TRBJ1-1; D might be TRBD1 (5 bases). Germline V gene data show CDR1 as SGHDT and CDR2 as YYEEEE. V lost 3 bases and J lost 3, with 15 bases in between. The CDR3 extends over 15 amino acids.

This clonotype has a count of ten or more. The CDR3 bases are TGTGCCAGCAGCTCCTGGTCAGGGGGCGCTCCCTACGAGCAGTACTTC. Translated, it gives CASSSWSGGAPYEQYF. V is TRBV7-9 and J is TRBJ2-7, with 8 bases fitting TRBD1. The V gene end was trimmed by 4 bases and the J gene end by 2 bases; junction bases not matched to a gene: 10. Germline V gene data show CDR1 as SEHNR and CDR2 as FQNEAQ (reference sequence). The CDR3 totals 16 residues.

This clonotype was seen just once. The gene calls are TRBV6-5 and TRBJ1-2; TRBD1 aligns across 11 bases. Germline V gene data show CDR1 as MNHEY and CDR2 as SVGAGI. This CDR3 comprises 15 residues. Trimming cost V 7 bases and J 4 bases; bases outside gene matches: 8. CDR3 region: CASTPGTGGPYGYTF. CDR3 in DNA: TGTGCCAGCACCCCGGGGACAGGGGGGCCCTATGGCTACACCTTC.

The V gene is TRBV6-5, the J gene TRBJ2-2; 10 nucleotides line up with TRBD1. Looked up from germline, CDR1 is MNHEY and CDR2 is SVGAGI. The CDR3 has 15 amino acids. V dropped 9 bases and J dropped 5; count of bases not matched to a gene: 9. In DNA form, the CDR3 reads TGTGCCAGTCAGCGGGCGGACAGGGGGACCGGGGAGCTGTTTTTT. It is translated as CASQRADRGTGELFF.

The chain recombines TRBV2 with TRBJ1-2, with 8 bases identical to TRBD1. The CDR3 length is 15 residues. Germline assignment: CDR1 SNHLY and CDR2 FYNNEI. V lost 8 bases, J lost 2 bases, and 10 bases stayed unmatched. CDR3 in amino acids: CASLQPGQGNYGYTF. Written as DNA, the CDR3 is TGTGCCAGCCTACAACCCGGACAGGGAAACTATGGCTACACCTTC.

This clonotype was recorded a few times. The chain recombines TRBV4-3 with TRBJ2-2, with TRBD2 matching over 12 bases. This CDR3 comprises 18 residues. The germline gives CDR1 LGHNA, CDR2 YSLEER. Germline trimming cut 1 base from V and 7 bases from J; bases unmatched to any gene: 10. The CDR3 DNA is TGCGCCAGCAGCCAAGTCAGGGCTAGCGGGAGGGCTAACGGGGAGCTGTTTTTT. This translates into CASSQVRASGRANGELFF.

This chain uses TRBV6-6 with TRBJ2-1, with 10 bases identical to TRBD2. Per the germline V gene, CDR1 is MNHNY and CDR2 is SVGAGI (reference sequence). Losses at the gene ends were 0 bases for V and 8 bases for J; bases not matched to a gene: 10. This CDR3 has 17 residues. CDR3 sequence (DNA): TGTGCCAGCAGTTACTCCTTGACTAGCGGGCTAGGCGATGAGCAGTTCTTC. Its protein product is CASSYSLTSGLGDEQFF.

This clonotype was picked up a small number of times. The chain carries TRBV6-4 and TRBJ1-5; TRBD1 matches 8 bases. The J segment lost 10 bases and the V segment lost 6 bases, leaving 5 bases of the junction unmatched. The germline gives CDR1 MRHNA, CDR2 SNTAGT. This CDR3 has 12 residues. The CDR3 region has the DNA TGTGCCAGCAGCGAGACAGGGGCACCCCAGCATTTT. It encodes CASSETGAPQHF.

The chain employs TRBV5-1 and TRBJ2-1; no firm D call. Germline V gene sequence: CDR1 SGHRS, CDR2 YFSETQ. This CDR3 has 13 amino acids. V was cut by 5 bases and J by 6 bases, with 12 bases left in between. CDR3 protein: CASRAHGRNEQFF. CDR3 sequence (DNA): TGCGCCAGCAGGGCGCATGGGCGCAATGAGCAGTTCTTC. Based on the CDR3 plus reference TRBV5-1 and TRBJ2-1, the full variable domain is KAGVTQTPRYLIKTRGQQVTLSCSPISGHRSVSWYQQTPGQGLQFLFEYFSETQRNKGNFPGRFSGRQFSNSRSEMNVSTLELGDSALYLCASRAHGRNEQFFGPGTRLTVL.

There are a few counts of this clonotype. The genes are TRBV18 and TRBJ2-1; D possibly corresponds to TRBD2 (5 bases). This CDR3 is built from 17 residues. V was clipped by 0 bases and J by 2 bases, with 14 bases between them. The V gene's germline CDR1 is KGHSH and CDR2 LQKENI. CDR3 sequence: CASSPPGAGGTYNEQFF. The CDR3 DNA sequence: TGTGCCAGCTCACCACCCGGAGCCGGAGGTACCTACAATGAGCAGTTCTTC.

The chain employs TRBV6-1 and TRBJ2-7; tentatively, D is TRBD2 (5 bases). Germline V CDR1 and CDR2: MNHNS, SASEGT. V dropped 1 base and J dropped 7 bases, with 20 bases sitting between them. The CDR3 loop spans 16 amino acids. The CDR3: CASSEVVEEDSWEQYF. The CDR3 DNA is TGTGCCAGCAGTGAAGTGGTTGAGGAGGACTCTTGGGAGCAGTACTTC.